This T cell receptor (beta chain) was sequenced during a study of T cells in Graves' hyperthyroidism and ophthalmopathy. Turning to the study itself: Specimen type is peripheral blood, collected at initial diagnosis prior to any treatment.

Diagnostic assessment was based on clinical symptoms, serum thyroxine and TRAb, thyroid ultrasound and orbital computed tomography. TCR beta CDR3 sequences were amplified from RNA transcripts. HTBI primers were used for first-round RT-PCR of the TCR CDR3. In TCRdb, the multiplex PCR reads were re-called with MiXCR into one record per CDR3 protein. The sample has fewer than 350,000 distinct CDR3 sequences; 13% are singletons. This clonotype was counted ten times or more. As yet, its antigen is unknown. Trimming took 2 bases from V and 5 from J, leaving 7 bases between them. The CDR3 runs to 12 residues. Germline V gene lookup returns CDR1 SGHRS and CDR2 YFSETQ. Study observations and caveats: A 13 V-J model separated ophthalmopathy from stable hyperthyroidism. The model forecast ophthalmopathy, anticipating it by a median approximately 6.2 months before onset.

This clonotype was obtained from a woman in her thirties with Graves' hyperthyroidism that later progressed to Graves' ophthalmopathy. The V call is TRBV5-1, the J call TRBJ1-2; the D gene is possibly TRBD1 (5 bases). Sequenced: blood. The CDR3 coding sequence is TGCGCCAGCAGCTTAGAGGGGTATGGCTACACCTTC. Residues: CASSLEGYGYTF.